The entry below describes one T cell receptor beta chain. What it recognizes is unknown. The sample comes from a study of T cell responses to AZD1222 COVID-19 vaccine. Study background: Second doses that came at about 4 or about 12 weeks were put together.

The V end was cut by 3 bases, the J end by 8 bases, with 20 bases between. The CDR3 runs to 16 residues. Germline V gene lookup returns CDR1 LNHDA and CDR2 SQIVND (reference sequence). TCRdb keeps only in-frame clones here, not all; method: immunoSEQ multiplex PCR. The table has about 120,000 clones, about 90% seen once; the top ten hold around 1.8%. General observations from the study: Only 5 or 6 people who got AZD1222 tested seropositive at baseline. Donors skewed white British and female; clonal diversity was possibly underestimated. Among vaccine-associated CD4 TCRs, coverage spanned spike, with dominance at 160-218 and 743-854.

V usage is TRBV19 and J usage is TRBJ2-1; D might be TRBD1 (6 bases). The starting material was peripheral blood, obtained on day 0 of AZD1222 vaccination. The receptor was derived from an adult in good health. The CDR3 nucleotides read TGTGCCAGTAGTATCCCGCAGGGGCACACATCCGATGAGCAGTTCTTC. Protein sequence: CASSIPQGHTSDEQFF.